This T cell receptor (beta chain) derives from a study of T-cell reconstitution after alpha-beta-depleted transplantation in children. The CDR3 has 16 amino acids. V lost 2 bases and J lost 0, with 15 bases in between. The germline V gene encodes CDR1 DFQATT and CDR2 SNEGSKA (reference sequence). Unique molecular identifiers were built into the TCRbeta library. Via MiXCR, TCRdb re-called the PCR reads, giving one row per CDR3 protein. The table has roughly 350,000 distinct CDR3 sequences, around a tenth seen once. The sequenced sample was PBMCs from the stem cell graft donor, obtained from the stem cell graft. The rearrangement links TRBV20-1 to TRBJ2-3, with D tentatively TRBD2 (5 bases). This TCR derives from a human donor who donated a stem cell graft to a child with acute lymphoblastic leukemia. This CDR3 is CSARPLSGASTDTQYF. CDR3 DNA: TGCAGTGCTAGACCCTTGAGCGGAGCCAGCACAGATACGCAGTATTTT.